The source of this T cell receptor (beta chain) is a study of T cells after yellow fever vaccination. V shed 3 bases and J 5 bases; nucleotides not matched to a gene: 3. The CDR3 totals 14 residues. TCRdb passed the 5' RACE reads through MiXCR, listing each CDR3 protein once. The table includes about 360,000 distinct CDR3 sequences, under 7.5% detected once. V is TRBV12-3 or TRBV12-4 and J is TRBJ2-1; 8 bases map to TRBD2. Here the sequenced sample was PBMCs, taken 5 days after the yellow fever booster vaccination. The TCR originated in a man younger than 45 who received the YFV17D yellow fever vaccine. CDR3 nucleotide sequence: TGTGCCAGCAGTTTCGGGGGGGAACACAATGAGCAGTTCTTC. It specifies CASSFGGEHNEQFF.